This T cell receptor (beta chain) is drawn from a study of shared clonotypes between healthy human individuals (TCRdb year 2020). As for the study more broadly: Three men and two women, aged 18 to 49 years, made up the cohort. Leukapheresis yielded between about 0.85 and 9 billion PBMCs per donor. To increase sequencing depth and limit assay-specific biases, TCR repertoire library preparation and sequencing were carried out by different laboratories using diverse techniques. To estimate repertoire size and how much clonotypes are shared between individuals, the study performed deep sequencing of blood TCR repertoires from roughly five healthy adults. Per donor, three plates each were used for CD4 naive and CD4 memory, two for CD8 naive, and one for CD8 memory. The investigation overall reported the following: Roughly 5.2% of naive CD4, 3.5% of naive CD8, 2.3% of memory CD4, and 0.35% to 0.5% of memory CD8 clonotypes were shared across four donors. Because the study included only a small number of donors, the genetic and exposure-history diversity represented was limited. Rarefaction of sorted-subset datasets indicated incomplete sequencing despite the large sequencing depth. Pairwise subsampling led to the expectation that sequencing depth would affect the degree of clonotype sharing among donors. Compared with non-shared clonotypes, clonotypes shared by all four sorted-subset donors had higher generation probabilities. Sampling was limited to blood, and TCR repertoires in tissue likely differ from TCR repertoires in blood. Naive subsets generally had larger estimated clonotype richness than memory subsets.

Worth noting for this clone: The specificity of this receptor is unknown. No much larger clone is present one base from it, and per-base qualities are unavailable.

For the CD8 naive samples, CD45RO-negative cells were positively selected for CCR7, yielding a CD45RA+CCR7+ population from which TemRA cells were excluded. Healthy HIV-negative adults with no recently reported acute infections or vaccinations were included as donors. Only Caucasian adults living in Nashville, Tennessee, USA were represented among the donors. Blood was collected by leukapheresis, and PBMCs were isolated by Ficoll-Histopaque density gradient centrifugation and then cryopreserved in liquid nitrogen vapor phase. Analytical flow cytometry was used to check the purity and quantity of every magnetically sorted T cell population. Genomic DNA was isolated from each sorted fraction and quantified by UV absorbance on a Nanodrop 2000c. Using the deep immunoSEQ assay, multiplex PCR amplified TCR CDR3 regions from genomic DNA. Extracted genomic DNA from each cell subset was spread evenly across all wells of several immunoSEQ 96-well plates, with each plate serving as a replicate. For sorted subsets, 150 to 250 ng of genomic DNA, equivalent to roughly 33,000 T cell genomes, went into each replicate PCR. Purified libraries were quantified with a Qubit 3.0 fluorometer, sized on a Bioanalyzer 2100, and re-quantified with the KAPA Library Quantification kit. Each immunoSEQ 96-well plate was sequenced on its own single-read 150-cycle Illumina NextSeq 550 flow cell. From the authors' description of their analysis: Because the immunoSEQ output held only junctional sequences and lacked quality scores, the filtering could not match the filtering applied to full-length reads. To assign V/J genes and CDR3, sequences were annotated against IMGT germline references using PyIR, a Python wrapper for IgBLAST v1.9. Reads were removed for weak V/J assignments (E-value above 1e-6), missing CDR3, stop codons, out-of-frame junctions, or ambiguous translated residues. V3J clonotypes were defined by identical inferred V gene, J gene, and CDR3 amino acid sequence. To compute the percentage overlap between repertoires, the number of shared unique clonotypes was divided by the size of the smaller repertoire. Repertoire richness was assessed with RTK rarefaction, the Chao1 estimator, and Recon v2.1 estimates of unobserved clonotypes. OLGA was used to compute generation probabilities for all TCRbeta clonotypes that the gDNA method yielded from four donors. TCRdb provides this immuneACCESS table in a form limited to in-frame rearrangements. Some clones are lacking; in checked studies, under half of them reflect an unresolved V gene, and why the rest are absent is not known. D and trimming were read from the DNA, whereas the V and J calls and clone size are those reported in that table. This sample has around 2,000,000 clones in its table, and approximately 94% of those were observed once. The ten top clones hold approximately 1.7% of the sample.

Measured from the cysteine to the phenylalanine, the CDR3 is 13 residues long. Of all the DNA, just the CDR3 is kept, 39 bases in frame from base 1. V is shortened by 0 bases, J by 7 bases, and the region joining them spans 6 bases. The germline V gene (reference sequence) specifies PRHDT as CDR1 and FYEKMQ as CDR2. Recombination joined TRBV13 with TRBJ2-2; TRBD2 is possibly the D segment (5 matching bases). Input material: naive CD8+ T cells from PBMCs. The sample's cell subset or site, from its label and the paper: CD45RA+CCR7+. The receptor was isolated from a man aged 18 to 30 in good health. Some clones in this sample may be carry-over from other donors' samples. At the DNA level, the sequence is TGTGCCAGCAGCTTAGGTAGCGACGGGGAGCTGTTTTTT. Its product reads: CASSLGSDGELFF.